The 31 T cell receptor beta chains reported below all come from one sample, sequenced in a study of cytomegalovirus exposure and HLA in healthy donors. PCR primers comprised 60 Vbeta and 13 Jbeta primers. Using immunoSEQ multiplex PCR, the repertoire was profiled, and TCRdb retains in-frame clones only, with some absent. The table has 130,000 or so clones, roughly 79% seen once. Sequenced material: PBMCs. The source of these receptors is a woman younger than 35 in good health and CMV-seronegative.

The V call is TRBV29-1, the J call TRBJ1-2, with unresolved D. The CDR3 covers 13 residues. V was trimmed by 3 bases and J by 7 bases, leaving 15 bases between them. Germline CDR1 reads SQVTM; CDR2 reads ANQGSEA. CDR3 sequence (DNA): TGCAGCGTTGAGGCTCCCGGTCGGGGTGGCTACACCTTC. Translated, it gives CSVEAPGRGGYTF.

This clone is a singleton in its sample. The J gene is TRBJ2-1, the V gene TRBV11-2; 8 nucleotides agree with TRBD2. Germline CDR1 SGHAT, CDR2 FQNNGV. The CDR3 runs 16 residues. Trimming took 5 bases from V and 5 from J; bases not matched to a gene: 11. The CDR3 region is CASSLSLAAKNNEQFF. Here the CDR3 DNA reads TGTGCCAGCAGCCTATCACTAGCGGCGAAGAACAATGAGCAGTTCTTC.

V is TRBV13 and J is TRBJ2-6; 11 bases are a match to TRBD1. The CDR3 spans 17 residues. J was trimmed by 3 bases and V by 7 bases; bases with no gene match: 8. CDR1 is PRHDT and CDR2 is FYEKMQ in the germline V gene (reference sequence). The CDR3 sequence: CASTLDRGRFGANVLTF. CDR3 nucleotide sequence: TGTGCCAGCACCCTGGACAGGGGGCGCTTTGGGGCCAACGTCCTGACTTTC.

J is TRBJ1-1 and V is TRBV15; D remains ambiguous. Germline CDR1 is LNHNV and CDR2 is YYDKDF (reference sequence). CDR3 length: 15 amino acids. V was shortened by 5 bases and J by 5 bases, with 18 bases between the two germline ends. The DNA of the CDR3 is TGTGCCACCAGCGAAGGTCGCGGAGTTAAAACTGAAGCTTTCTTT. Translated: CATSEGRGVKTEAFF.

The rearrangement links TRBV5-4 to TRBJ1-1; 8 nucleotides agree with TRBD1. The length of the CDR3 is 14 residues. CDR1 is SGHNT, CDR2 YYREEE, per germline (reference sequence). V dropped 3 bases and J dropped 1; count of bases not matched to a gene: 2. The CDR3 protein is CASSWDRWNTEAFF. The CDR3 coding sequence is TGTGCCAGCAGCTGGGACAGGTGGAACACTGAAGCTTTCTTT.

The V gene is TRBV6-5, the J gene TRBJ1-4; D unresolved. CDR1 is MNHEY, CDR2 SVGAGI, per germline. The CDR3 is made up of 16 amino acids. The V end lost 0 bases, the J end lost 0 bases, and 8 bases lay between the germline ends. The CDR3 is CASSYSGVSTNEKLFF. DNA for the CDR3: TGTGCCAGCAGTTACTCGGGCGTCTCAACTAATGAAAAACTGTTTTTT.

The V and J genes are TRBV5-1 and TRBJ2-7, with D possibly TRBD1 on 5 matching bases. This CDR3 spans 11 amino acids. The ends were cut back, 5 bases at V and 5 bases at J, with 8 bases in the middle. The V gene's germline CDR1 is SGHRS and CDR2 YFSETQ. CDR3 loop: CASRTAHEQYF. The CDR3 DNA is TGCGCCAGCAGGACAGCCCACGAGCAGTACTTC.

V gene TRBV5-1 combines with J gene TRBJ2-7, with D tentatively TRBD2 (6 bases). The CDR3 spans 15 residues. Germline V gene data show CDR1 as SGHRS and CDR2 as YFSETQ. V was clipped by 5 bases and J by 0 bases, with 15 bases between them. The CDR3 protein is CASSASGGISYEQYF. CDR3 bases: TGCGCCAGCAGTGCCAGTGGGGGGATCTCCTACGAGCAGTACTTC.

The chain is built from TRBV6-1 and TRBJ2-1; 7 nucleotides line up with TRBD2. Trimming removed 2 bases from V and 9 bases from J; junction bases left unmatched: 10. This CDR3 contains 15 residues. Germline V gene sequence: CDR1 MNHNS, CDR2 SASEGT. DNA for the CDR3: TGTGCCAGCAGTGAAACGGGGGGAGGAGGTAGTGAGCAGTTCTTC. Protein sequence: CASSETGGGGSEQFF.

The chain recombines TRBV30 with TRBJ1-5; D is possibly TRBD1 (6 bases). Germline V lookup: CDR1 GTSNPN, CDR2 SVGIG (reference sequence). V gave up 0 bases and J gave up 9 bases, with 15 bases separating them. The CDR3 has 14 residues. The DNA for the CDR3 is TGTGCCTGGAGTGTACTTGGGGGCCGGAGGCCCCAGCATTTT. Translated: CAWSVLGGRRPQHF.

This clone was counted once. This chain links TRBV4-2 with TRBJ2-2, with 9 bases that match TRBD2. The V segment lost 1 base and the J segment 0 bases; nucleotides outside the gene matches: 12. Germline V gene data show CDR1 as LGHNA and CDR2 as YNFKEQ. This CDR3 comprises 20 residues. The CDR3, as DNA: TGTGCCAGCAGCCAAGTTAGTTCTAGCGGGGCCGGAACGAACACCGGGGAGCTGTTTTTT. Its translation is CASSQVSSSGAGTNTGELFF.

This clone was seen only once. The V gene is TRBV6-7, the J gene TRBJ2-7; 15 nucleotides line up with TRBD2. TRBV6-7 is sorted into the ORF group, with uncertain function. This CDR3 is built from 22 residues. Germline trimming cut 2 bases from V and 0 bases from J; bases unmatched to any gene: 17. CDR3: CASSYHFFEGLAGGPSSYEQYF. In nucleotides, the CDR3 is TGTGCCAGCAGTTACCATTTTTTCGAGGGACTAGCGGGAGGCCCGAGCTCCTACGAGCAGTACTTC.

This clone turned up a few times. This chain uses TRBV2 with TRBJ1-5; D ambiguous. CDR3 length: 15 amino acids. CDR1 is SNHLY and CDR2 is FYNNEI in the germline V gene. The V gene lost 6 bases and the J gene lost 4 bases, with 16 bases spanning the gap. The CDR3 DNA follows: TGTGCCAGCAGGTGGGCTCCGATAGATAATCAGCCCCAGCATTTT. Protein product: CASRWAPIDNQPQHF.

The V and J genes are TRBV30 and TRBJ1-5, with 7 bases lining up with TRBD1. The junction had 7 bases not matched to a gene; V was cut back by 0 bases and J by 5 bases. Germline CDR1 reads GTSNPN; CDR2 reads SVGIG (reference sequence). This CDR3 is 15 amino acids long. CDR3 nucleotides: TGTGCCTGGAGTGTACGAGGGACAGCGGATCAGCCCCAGCATTTT. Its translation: CAWSVRGTADQPQHF. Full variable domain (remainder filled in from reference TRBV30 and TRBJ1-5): SQTIHQWPATLVQPVGSPLSLECTVEGTSNPNLYWYRQAAGRGLQLLFYSVGIGQISSEVPQNLSASRPQDRQFILSSKKLLLSDSGFYLCAWSVRGTADQPQHFGDGTRLSIL.

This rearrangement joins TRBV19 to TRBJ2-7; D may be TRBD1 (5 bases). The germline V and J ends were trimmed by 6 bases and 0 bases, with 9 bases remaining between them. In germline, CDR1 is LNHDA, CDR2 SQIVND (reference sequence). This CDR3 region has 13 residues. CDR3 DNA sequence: TGTGCCAGTAGAAGACAGAGCTCCTACGAGCAGTACTTC. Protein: CASRRQSSYEQYF.

The CDR3 DNA follows: TGTGCCAGCAGTTCCCCGAGTAACTATGGCTACACCTTC. Protein product: CASSSPSNYGYTF. This chain uses TRBV28 with TRBJ1-2; no reliable D call. Per the germline V gene, CDR1 is MDHEN and CDR2 is SYDVKM. V lost 4 bases to trimming and J lost 1 base, with 7 bases between them. The CDR3 has 13 residues.

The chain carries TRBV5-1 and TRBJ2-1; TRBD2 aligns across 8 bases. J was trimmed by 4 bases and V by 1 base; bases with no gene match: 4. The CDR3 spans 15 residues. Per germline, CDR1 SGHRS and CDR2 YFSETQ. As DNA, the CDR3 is TGCGCCAGCAGCTTGACTAGCGGATTATACAATGAGCAGTTCTTC. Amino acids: CASSLTSGLYNEQFF.

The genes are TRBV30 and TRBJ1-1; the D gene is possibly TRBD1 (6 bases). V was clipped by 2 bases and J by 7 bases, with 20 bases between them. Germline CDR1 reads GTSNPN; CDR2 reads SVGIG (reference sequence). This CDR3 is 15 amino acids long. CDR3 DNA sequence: TGTGCCTGGAGTCTGAGGACAGACCTACGGGGTGAAGCTTTCTTT. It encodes CAWSLRTDLRGEAFF.

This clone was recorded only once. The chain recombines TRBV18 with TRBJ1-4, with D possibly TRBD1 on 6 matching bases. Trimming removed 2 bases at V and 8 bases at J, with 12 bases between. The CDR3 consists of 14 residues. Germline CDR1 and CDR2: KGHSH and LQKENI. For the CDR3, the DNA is TGTGCCAGCTCACCAAAACAGGGTAGAGAAAAACTGTTTTTT. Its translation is CASSPKQGREKLFF.

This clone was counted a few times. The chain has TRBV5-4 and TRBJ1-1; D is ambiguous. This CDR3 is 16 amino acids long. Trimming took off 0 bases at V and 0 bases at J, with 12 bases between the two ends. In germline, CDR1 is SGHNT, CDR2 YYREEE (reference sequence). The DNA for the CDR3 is TGTGCCAGCAGCTTGGATCCCACGGGATTGAACACTGAAGCTTTCTTT. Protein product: CASSLDPTGLNTEAFF.

CDR3 sequence reads: CASSFTEVQPQHF. CDR3 bases: TGTGCCAGCAGTTTCACTGAGGTTCAGCCCCAGCATTTT. The chain recombines TRBV7-2 with TRBJ1-5; D gene uncertain. This CDR3 is built from 13 residues. Trimming took off 6 bases at V and 6 bases at J, with 12 bases between the two ends. Germline V lookup: CDR1 SGHTA, CDR2 FQGNSA.

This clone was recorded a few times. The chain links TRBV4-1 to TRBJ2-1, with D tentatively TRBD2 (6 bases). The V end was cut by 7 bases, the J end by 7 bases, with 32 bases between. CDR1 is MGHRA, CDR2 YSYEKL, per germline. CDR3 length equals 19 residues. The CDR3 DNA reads TGCGCCAGCATCCTCACTGGGGGGAAAGTCCAGGCACGGGGTAATGAGCAGTTCTTC. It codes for CASILTGGKVQARGNEQFF.

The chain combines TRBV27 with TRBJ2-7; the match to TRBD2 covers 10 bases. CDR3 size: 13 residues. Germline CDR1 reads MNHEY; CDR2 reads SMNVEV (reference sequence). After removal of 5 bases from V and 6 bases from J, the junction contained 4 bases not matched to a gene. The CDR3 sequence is CASSAGTSVEQYF. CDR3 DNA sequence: TGTGCCAGCAGTGCCGGGACTAGCGTCGAGCAGTACTTC.

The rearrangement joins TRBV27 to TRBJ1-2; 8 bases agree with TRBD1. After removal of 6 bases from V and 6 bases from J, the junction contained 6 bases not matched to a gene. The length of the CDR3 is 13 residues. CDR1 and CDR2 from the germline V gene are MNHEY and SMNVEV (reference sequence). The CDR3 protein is CASSGQGVDGYTF. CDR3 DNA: TGTGCCAGCAGCGGACAGGGAGTCGATGGCTACACCTTC.

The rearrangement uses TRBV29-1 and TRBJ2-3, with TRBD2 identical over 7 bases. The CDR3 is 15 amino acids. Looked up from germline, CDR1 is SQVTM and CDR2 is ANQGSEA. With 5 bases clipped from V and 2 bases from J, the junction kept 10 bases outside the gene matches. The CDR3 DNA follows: TGCAGCGTTACGAGCGGGGAACCGCTCACAGATACGCAGTATTTT. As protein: CSVTSGEPLTDTQYF.

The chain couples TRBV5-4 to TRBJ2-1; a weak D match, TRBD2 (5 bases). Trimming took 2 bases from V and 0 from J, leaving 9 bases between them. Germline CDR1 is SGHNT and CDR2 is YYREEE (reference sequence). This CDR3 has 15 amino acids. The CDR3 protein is CASSFSADSYNEQFF. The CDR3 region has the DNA TGTGCCAGCAGCTTCTCAGCGGACTCCTACAATGAGCAGTTCTTC.

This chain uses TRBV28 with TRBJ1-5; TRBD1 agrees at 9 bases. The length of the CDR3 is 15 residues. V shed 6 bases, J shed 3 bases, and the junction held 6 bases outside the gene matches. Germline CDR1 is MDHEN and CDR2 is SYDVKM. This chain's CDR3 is CASSSGQGNNQPQHF. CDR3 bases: TGTGCCAGCAGCTCAGGACAGGGGAACAATCAGCCCCAGCATTTT.

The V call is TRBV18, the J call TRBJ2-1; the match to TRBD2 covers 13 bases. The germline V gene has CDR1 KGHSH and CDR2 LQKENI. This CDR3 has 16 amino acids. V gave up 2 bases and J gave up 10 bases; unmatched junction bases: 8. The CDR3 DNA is TGTGCCAGCTCACCAAAGGGACTAGCGGGATTTCGGGAGCAGTTCTTC. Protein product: CASSPKGLAGFREQFF.

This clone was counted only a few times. The CDR3 sequence: CASSVTSYEQYF. CDR3 in DNA: TGTGCCAGCTCCGTTACAAGCTACGAGCAGTACTTC. This chain links TRBV18 with TRBJ2-7; D remains ambiguous. Germline assignment: CDR1 KGHSH and CDR2 LQKENI. The CDR3 loop spans 12 amino acids. V dropped 6 bases and J dropped 3 bases, with 9 bases sitting between them.

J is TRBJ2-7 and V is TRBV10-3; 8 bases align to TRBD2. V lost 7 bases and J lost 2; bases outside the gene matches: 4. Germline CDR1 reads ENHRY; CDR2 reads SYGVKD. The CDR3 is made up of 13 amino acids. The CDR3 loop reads CAITGGAPYEQYF. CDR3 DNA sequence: TGTGCCATCACGGGAGGGGCCCCCTACGAGCAGTACTTC.

This CDR3 reads CASSSGGDNQPQHF. CDR3 DNA sequence: TGTGCCAGCAGTTCGGGGGGGGATAATCAGCCCCAGCATTTT. The V and J genes are TRBV28 and TRBJ1-5; a weak D match, TRBD1 (5 bases). The germline gives CDR1 MDHEN, CDR2 SYDVKM. CDR3 size: 14 residues. The V and J ends lost 4 bases and 4 bases respectively, with 11 bases between them.